This is a list of T cell receptor beta chains from one sample in a study of HIV-infected patients and healthy controls. TCRdb analysed the 5' RACE reads with MiXCR anew, one entry per CDR3 protein. The table has approximately 11,000 distinct CDR3 sequences, around 5.9% seen once; the top ten hold 28%. This material consisted of blood, taken during antiretroviral therapy. These receptors were taken from an adult with HIV infection. The donor label of this sample is uncertain. The CDR3 runs from the conserved cysteine through the conserved F or W. The order of the fields is clone size, D gene, V gene, CDR3 protein. D genes are given only for firm matches. A row's size may be missing; if present it is once, few, many or a size class.

>many|TRBD2|TRBV11-3
CASSLALAAYEQYF
>many|.|TRBV7-9
CASSLALIRSTDTQYF
>medium-sized|TRBD2|TRBV7-9
CASSPGTSPFQETQYF
>many|TRBD1|TRBV5-1
CASGYGTGTGELFF
>many|TRBD1|TRBV7-6
CASSFLRDRGHYEQYF
>many|.|TRBV7-9
CASSPGQGSDANYGYTF
>many|.|TRBV27
CASSLSSWSGELFF
>.|.|TRBV12-3/TRBV12-4
CASRPATWTSGANVLTF
>medium-sized|.|TRBV15
CATSTEYRRETQYF
>.|.|TRBV6-5
CASSVTVPNEKLFF
>many|TRBD1|TRBV20-1
CSARDVREGAGGNTIYF
>few|.|TRBV20-1
CSARDRAGVQPQHF
>medium-sized|.|TRBV11-2
CASSLGQNYEQFF
>few|TRBD1|TRBV11-1
CASSFDRGHEQYF
>many|.|TRBV12-3/TRBV12-4
CASRTGNTEAFF
>many|.|TRBV5-5
CASSFQAYEQYF
>many|.|TRBV2
CASRAQGLPEDTQYF
>many|.|TRBV6-6
CASSHSTGELFF
>many|.|TRBV11-3
CASSLGTTDTQYF
>many|.|TRBV30
CAWTDNREQFF
>few|.|TRBV11-2
CASSLGPEQYF
>many|.|TRBV7-8
CASSPPNEKLFF
>.|.|TRBV12-3/TRBV12-4
CASTQFASAGNTIYF
>medium-sized|TRBD2|TRBV7-2
CASSLITSGRIDTQYF
>few|.|TRBV20-1
CSARGQTQETQYF
>many|.|TRBV20-1
CSARDMATPGGKNIQYF
>many|.|TRBV9
CASSASGTQNYNEQFF
>.|TRBD2|TRBV20-1
CSAGLRGGNEQFF
>many|.|TRBV20-1
CSAPNPGSTETQYF
>many|.|TRBV3-1
CASSQGMANTEAFF
>many|.|TRBV3-1
CASSARDTGELFF
>.|.|TRBV27
CASSLLLSGNSYNEQFF
>.|.|TRBV27
CASSRNSLPSTDTQYF
>many|TRBD1|TRBV20-1
CSAKQGGDTEAFF
>medium-sized|.|TRBV5-6
CASSLAARAEQYF
>.|.|TRBV5-1
CASSFRAADTQYF
>many|.|TRBV5-6
CASSNQLYGASYEQYF
>few|.|TRBV6-5
CASSYSQVVSGANVLTF
>medium-sized|TRBD2|TRBV2
CASRTLGREYEQYF
>many|.|TRBV6-6
CASSYSSQGKTGELFF
>many|TRBD2|TRBV3-1
CASSPEGTGGPVSTDTQYF
>medium-sized|.|TRBV5-1
CASSISPGFTYEQYF
>many|.|TRBV25-1
CASSDSLLWYTEAFF
>medium-sized|.|TRBV6-2/TRBV6-3
CASSNGGIYEAFF
>few|TRBD1|TRBV28
CASNRGAHEQYF
>many|TRBD1|TRBV6-6
CASSYVWRQGDQPQHF
>many|.|TRBV19
CASSTDSQGHGYTF
>medium-sized|.|TRBV5-8
CASSLANTEAFF
>many|.|TRBV19
CASTGTTVSNQPQHF